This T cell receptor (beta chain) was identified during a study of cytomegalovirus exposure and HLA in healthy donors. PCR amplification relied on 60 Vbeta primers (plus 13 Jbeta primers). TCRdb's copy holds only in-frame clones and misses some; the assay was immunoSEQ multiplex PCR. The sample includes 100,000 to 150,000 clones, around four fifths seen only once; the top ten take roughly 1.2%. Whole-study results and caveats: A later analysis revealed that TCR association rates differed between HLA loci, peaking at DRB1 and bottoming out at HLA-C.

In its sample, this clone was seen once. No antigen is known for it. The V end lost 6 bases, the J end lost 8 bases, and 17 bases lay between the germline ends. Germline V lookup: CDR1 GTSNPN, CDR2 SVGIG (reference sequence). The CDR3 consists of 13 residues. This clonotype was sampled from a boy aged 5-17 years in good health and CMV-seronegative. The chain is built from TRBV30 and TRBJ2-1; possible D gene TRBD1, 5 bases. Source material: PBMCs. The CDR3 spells CACRGAGFDEQFF. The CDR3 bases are TGTGCCTGCCGTGGGGCAGGGTTTGATGAGCAGTTCTTC.